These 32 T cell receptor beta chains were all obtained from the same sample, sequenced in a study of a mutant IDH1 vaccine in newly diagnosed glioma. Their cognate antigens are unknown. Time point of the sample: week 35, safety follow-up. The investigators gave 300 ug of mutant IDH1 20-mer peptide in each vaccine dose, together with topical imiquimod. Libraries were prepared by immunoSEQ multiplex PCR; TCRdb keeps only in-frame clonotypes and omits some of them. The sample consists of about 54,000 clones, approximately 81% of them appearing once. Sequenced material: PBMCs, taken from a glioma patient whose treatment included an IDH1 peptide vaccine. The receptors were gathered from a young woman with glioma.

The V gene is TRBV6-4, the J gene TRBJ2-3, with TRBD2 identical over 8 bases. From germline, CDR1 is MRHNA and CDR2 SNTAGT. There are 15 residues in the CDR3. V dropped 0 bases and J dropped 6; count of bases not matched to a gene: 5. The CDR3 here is CASSDSARGGDTQYF. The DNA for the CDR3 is TGTGCCAGCAGTGACTCGGCCCGGGGGGGCGATACGCAGTATTTT.

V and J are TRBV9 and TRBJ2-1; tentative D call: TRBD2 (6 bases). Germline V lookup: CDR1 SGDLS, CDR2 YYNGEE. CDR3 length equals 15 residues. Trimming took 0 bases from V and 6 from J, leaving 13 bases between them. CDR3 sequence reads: CASSVAGSAGNEQFF. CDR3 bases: TGTGCCAGCAGCGTAGCTGGGTCAGCGGGCAATGAGCAGTTCTTC.

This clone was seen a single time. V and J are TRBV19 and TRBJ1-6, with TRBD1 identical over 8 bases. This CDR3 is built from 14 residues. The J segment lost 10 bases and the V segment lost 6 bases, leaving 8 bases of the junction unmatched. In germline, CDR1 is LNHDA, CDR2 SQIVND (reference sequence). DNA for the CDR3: TGTGCCAGTAGGACGACAGGGGAGTCATCACCCCTCCACTTT. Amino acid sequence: CASRTTGESSPLHF.

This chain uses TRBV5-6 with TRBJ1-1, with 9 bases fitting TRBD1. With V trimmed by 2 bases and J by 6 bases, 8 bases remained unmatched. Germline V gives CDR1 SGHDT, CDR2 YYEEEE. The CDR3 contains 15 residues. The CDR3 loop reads CASSLGTGSRAEAFF. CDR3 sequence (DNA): TGTGCCAGCAGCTTAGGGACAGGGAGTAGGGCTGAAGCTTTCTTT. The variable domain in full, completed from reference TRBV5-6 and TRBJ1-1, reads DAGVTQSPTHLIKTRGQQVTLRCSPKSGHDTVSWYQQALGQGPQFIFQYYEEEERQRGNFPDRFSGHQFPNYSSELNVNALLLGDSALYLCASSLGTGSRAEAFFGQGTRLTVV.

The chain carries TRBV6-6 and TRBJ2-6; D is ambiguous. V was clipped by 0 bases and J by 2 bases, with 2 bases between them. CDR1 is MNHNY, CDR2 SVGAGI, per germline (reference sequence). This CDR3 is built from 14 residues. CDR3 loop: CASSYSTGANVLTF. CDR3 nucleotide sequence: TGTGCCAGCAGTTACTCCACTGGGGCCAACGTCCTGACTTTC.

The CDR3 reads CASSEKSGTTRGLFF. In DNA form, the CDR3 reads TGTGCCAGCAGTGAAAAGAGTGGGACTACGAGGGGGCTGTTTTTT. The gene calls are TRBV2 and TRBJ2-2; 7 positions match TRBD2. The CDR3 has 15 amino acids. Germline assignment: CDR1 SNHLY and CDR2 FYNNEI. J lost 13 bases, V lost 2 bases, and 13 bases had no gene match. Variable domain in full (rest from reference TRBV2 and TRBJ2-2): EPEVTQTPSHQVTQMGQEVILRCVPISNHLYFYWYRQILGQKVEFLVSFYNNEISEKSEIFDDQFSVERPDGSNFTLKIRSTKLEDSAMYFCASSEKSGTTRGLFFGEGSRLTVL.

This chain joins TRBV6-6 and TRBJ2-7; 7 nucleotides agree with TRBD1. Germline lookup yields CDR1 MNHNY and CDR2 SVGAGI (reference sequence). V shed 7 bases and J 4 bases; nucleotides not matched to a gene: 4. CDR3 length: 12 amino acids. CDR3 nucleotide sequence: TGTGCCAGCAACGACAGGGCTTACGAGCAGTACTTC. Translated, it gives CASNDRAYEQYF.

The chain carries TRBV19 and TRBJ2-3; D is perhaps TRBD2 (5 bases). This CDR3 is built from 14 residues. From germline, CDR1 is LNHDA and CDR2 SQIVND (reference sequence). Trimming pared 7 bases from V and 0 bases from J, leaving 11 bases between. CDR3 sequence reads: CASTVGGSTDTQYF. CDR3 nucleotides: TGTGCCAGTACCGTTGGCGGGAGCACAGATACGCAGTATTTT.

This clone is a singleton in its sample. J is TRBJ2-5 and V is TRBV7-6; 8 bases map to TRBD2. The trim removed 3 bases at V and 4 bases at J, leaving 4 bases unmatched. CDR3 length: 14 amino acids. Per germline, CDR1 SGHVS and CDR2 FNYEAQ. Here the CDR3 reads CASSFLAGGETQYF. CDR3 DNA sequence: TGTGCCAGCAGCTTTCTCGCGGGAGGAGAGACCCAGTACTTC.

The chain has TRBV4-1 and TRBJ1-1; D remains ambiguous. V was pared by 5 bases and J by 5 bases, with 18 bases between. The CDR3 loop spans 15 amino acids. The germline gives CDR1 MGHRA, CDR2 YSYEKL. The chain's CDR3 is CASSLQRYGTTEAFF. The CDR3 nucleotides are TGCGCCAGCAGCTTACAGCGATACGGTACGACTGAAGCTTTCTTT.

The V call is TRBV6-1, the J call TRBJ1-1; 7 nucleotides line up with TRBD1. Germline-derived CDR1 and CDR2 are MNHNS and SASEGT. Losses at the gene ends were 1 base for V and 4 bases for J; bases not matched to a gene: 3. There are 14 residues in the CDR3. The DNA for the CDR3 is TGTGCCAGCAGTGAAGTGGACAGGCCCACTGAAGCTTTCTTT. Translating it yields CASSEVDRPTEAFF.

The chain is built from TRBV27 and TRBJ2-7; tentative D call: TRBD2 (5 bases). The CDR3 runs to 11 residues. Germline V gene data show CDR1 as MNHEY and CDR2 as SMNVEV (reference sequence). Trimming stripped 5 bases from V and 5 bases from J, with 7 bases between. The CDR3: CASSPGDEQYF. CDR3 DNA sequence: TGTGCCAGCAGTCCCGGGGACGAGCAGTACTTC.

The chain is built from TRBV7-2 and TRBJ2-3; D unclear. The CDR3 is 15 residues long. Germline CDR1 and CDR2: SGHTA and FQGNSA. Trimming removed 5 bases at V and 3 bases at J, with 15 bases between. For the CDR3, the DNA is TGTGCCAGCAGCCCCGCCGGGCGAGCTACAGATACGCAGTATTTT. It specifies CASSPAGRATDTQYF. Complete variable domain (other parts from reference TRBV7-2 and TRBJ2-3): GAGVSQSPSNKVTEKGKDVELRCDPISGHTALYWYRQSLGQGLEFLIYFQGNSAPDKSGLPSDRFSAERTGGSVSTLTIQRTQQEDSAVYLCASSPAGRATDTQYFGPGTRLTVL.

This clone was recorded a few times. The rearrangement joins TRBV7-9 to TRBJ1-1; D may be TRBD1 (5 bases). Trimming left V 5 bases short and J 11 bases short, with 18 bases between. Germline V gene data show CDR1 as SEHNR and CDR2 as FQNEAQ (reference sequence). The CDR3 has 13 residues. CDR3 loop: CASSGRVPVEAFF. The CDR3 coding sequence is TGTGCCAGCAGCGGCAGGGTCCCGGTTGAGGCTTTCTTT.

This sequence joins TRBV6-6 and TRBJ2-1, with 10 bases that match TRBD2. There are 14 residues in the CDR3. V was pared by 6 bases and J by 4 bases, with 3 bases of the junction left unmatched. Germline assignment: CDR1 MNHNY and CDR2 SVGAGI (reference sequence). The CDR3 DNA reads TGTGCCAGCAGCCTAGCGGGGGAATACAATGAGCAGTTCTTC. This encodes CASSLAGEYNEQFF.

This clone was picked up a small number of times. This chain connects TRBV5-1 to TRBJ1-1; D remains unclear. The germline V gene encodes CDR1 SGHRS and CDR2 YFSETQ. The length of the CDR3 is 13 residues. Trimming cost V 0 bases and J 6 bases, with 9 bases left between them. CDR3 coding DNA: TGCGCCAGCAGCTTGGAAGGTCCTGCTGAAGCTTTCTTT. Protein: CASSLEGPAEAFF.

CDR3 amino acids: CASSGGAGTYEQYF. The CDR3 coding sequence is TGCGCCAGCAGCGGGGGAGCGGGAACCTACGAGCAGTACTTC. V and J are TRBV5-1 and TRBJ2-7; 7 bases are shared with TRBD2. The CDR3 length is 14 residues. With V trimmed by 4 bases and J by 2 bases, 6 bases remained unmatched. Germline V CDR1 and CDR2: SGHRS, YFSETQ.

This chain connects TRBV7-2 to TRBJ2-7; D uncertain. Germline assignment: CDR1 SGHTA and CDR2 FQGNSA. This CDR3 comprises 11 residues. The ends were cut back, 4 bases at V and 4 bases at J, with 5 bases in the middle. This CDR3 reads CASSYKYEQYF. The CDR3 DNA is TGTGCCAGCAGCTACAAGTACGAGCAGTACTTC.

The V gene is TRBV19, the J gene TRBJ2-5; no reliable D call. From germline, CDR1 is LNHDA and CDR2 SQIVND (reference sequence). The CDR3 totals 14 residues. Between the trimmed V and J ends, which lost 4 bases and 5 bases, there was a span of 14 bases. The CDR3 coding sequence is TGTGCCAGTAGTACCCCGGGTTCTCGGGAGACCCAGTACTTC. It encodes CASSTPGSRETQYF. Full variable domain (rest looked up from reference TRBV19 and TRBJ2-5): DGGITQSPKYLFRKEGQNVTLSCEQNLNHDAMYWYRQDPGQGLRLIYYSQIVNDFQKGDIAEGYSVSREKKESFPLTVTSAQKNPTAFYLCASSTPGSRETQYFGPGTRLLVL.

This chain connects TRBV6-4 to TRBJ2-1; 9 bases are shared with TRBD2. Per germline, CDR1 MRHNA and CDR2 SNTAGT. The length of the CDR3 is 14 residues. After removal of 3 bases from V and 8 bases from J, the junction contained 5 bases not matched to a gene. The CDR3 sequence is CASSETSGEHEQFF. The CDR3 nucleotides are TGTGCCAGCAGTGAGACTAGCGGAGAGCATGAGCAGTTCTTC.

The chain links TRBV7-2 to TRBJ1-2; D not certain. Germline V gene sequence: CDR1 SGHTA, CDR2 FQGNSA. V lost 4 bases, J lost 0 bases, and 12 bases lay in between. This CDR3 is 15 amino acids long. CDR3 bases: TGTGCCAGCAGCTCCCCTACGGAAACTAACTATGGCTACACCTTC. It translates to CASSSPTETNYGYTF. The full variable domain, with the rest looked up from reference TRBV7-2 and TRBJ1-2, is GAGVSQSPSNKVTEKGKDVELRCDPISGHTALYWYRQSLGQGLEFLIYFQGNSAPDKSGLPSDRFSAERTGGSVSTLTIQRTQQEDSAVYLCASSSPTETNYGYTFGSGTRLTVV.

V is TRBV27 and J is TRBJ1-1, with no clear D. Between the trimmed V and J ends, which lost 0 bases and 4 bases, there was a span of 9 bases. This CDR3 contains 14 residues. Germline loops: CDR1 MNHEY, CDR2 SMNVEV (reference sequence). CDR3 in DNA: TGTGCCAGCAGTTTATCTACCGGGGTCACTGAAGCTTTCTTT. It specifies CASSLSTGVTEAFF.

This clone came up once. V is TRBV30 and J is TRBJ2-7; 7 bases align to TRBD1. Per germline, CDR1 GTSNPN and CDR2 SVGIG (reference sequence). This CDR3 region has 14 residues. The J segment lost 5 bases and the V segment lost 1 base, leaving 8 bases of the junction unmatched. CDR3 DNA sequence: TGTGCCTGGAGTGGTGGACAGGTCCTCCACGAGCAGTACTTC. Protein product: CAWSGGQVLHEQYF.

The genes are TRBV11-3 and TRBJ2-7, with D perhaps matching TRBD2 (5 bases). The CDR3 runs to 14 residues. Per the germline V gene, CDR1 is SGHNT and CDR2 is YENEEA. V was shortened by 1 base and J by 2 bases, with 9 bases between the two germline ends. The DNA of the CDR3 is TGTGCCAGCAGCTTAGCCGGGGAGACCTACGAGCAGTACTTC. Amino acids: CASSLAGETYEQYF.

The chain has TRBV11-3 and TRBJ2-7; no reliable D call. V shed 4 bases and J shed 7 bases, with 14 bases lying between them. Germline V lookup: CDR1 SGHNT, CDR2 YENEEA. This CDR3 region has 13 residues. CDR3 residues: CASSSVWGDEQYF. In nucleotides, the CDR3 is TGTGCCAGCAGCTCGGTTTGGGGTGATGAGCAGTACTTC.

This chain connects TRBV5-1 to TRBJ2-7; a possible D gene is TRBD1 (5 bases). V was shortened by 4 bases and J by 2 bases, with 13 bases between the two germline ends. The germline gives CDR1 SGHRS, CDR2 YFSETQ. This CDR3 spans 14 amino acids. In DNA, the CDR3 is TGCGCCAGCAGCAATGGGGCAGTAGCCTACGAGCAGTACTTC. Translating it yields CASSNGAVAYEQYF.

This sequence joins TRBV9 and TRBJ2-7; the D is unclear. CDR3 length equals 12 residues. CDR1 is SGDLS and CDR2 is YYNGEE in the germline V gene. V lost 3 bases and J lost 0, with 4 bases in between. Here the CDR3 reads CASSGSSYEQYF. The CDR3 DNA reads TGTGCCAGCAGCGGAAGCTCCTACGAGCAGTACTTC.

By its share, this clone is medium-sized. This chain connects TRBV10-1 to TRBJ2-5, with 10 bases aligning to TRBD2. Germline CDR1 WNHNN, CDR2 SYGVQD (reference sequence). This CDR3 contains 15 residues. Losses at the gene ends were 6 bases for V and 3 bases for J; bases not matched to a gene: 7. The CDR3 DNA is TGCGCCAGCAGCCCGGGACTAGCGAACGAAGAGACCCAGTACTTC. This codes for CASSPGLANEETQYF.

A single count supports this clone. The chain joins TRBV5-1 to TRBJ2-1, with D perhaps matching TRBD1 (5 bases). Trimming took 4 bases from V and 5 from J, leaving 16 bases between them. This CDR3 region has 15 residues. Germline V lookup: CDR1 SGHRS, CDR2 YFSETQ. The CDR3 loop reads CASSPLQGKNNEQFF. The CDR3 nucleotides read TGCGCCAGCAGCCCACTTCAGGGAAAAAACAATGAGCAGTTCTTC.

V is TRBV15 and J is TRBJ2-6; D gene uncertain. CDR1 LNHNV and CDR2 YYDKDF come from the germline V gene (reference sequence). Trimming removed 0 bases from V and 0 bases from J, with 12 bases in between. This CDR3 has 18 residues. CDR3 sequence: CATSRDPRPASGANVLTF. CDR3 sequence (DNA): TGTGCCACCAGCAGAGATCCCAGACCCGCCTCTGGGGCCAACGTCCTGACTTTC.

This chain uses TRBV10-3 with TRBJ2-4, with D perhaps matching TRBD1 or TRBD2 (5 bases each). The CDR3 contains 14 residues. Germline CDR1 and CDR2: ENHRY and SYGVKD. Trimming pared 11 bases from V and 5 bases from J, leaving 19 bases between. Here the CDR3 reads CASRDGENENIQYF. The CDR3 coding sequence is TGTGCCTCTCGGGACGGTGAGAATGAAAACATTCAGTACTTC.

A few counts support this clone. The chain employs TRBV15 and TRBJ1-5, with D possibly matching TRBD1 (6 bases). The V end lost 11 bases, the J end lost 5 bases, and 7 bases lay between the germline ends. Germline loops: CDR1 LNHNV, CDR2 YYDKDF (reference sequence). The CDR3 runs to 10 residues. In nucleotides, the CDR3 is TGTGCCGCAGGGGATCAGCCCCAGCATTTT. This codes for CAAGDQPQHF. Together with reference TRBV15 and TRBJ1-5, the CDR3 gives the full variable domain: DAMVIQNPRYQVTQFGKPVTLSCSQTLNHNVMYWYQQKSSQAPKLLFHYYDKDFNNEADTPDNFQSRRPNTSFCFLDIRSPGLGDTAMYLCAAGDQPQHFGDGTRLSIL.